This entry is about one T cell receptor beta chain. Its target is unknown. No cell fractionation was done, so the repertoire covers all unsorted peripheral blood T cells. The CDR3 covers 16 residues. CDR1 and CDR2 from the germline V gene are MDHEN and SYDVKM. J gave up 2 bases and V 5 bases, and 9 bases lay outside the gene matches. Alpha and beta constant-region primers primed reverse transcription of about 0.5 ug RNA. Using multiplexing indices, alpha and beta chain libraries were generated apart by chain-specific third strand synthesis. A single primer pair per chain amplified all rearrangements, with per-molecule barcodes. TCRdb re-analysed the 5' RACE reads in MiXCR, keeping a single row per CDR3 protein. The sample contains fewer than 7,000 distinct CDR3 sequences, 11% of which appear only once. The source of the sample is a study of HIV-infected patients and healthy controls. Study results and limitations: MAIT alpha-chain CDR3s were frequent in healthy controls, depleted in HIV+. Compared with controls, mean Gini indices were significantly raised in HIV-infected repertoires, possibly indicating oligoclonality. HIV-infected patients shared fewer CDR3 sequences between individuals than healthy controls.

The TCR was taken from an adult with HIV infection. Sequenced material: blood, taken before antiretroviral therapy. The chain couples TRBV28 to TRBJ2-7, with 10 bases lining up with TRBD1. CDR3 residues: CASSLLWGTGAYEQYF. In DNA, the CDR3 is TGTGCCAGCAGTCTTCTATGGGGGACAGGGGCCTACGAGCAGTACTTC. Looking up the rest from reference TRBV28 and TRBJ2-7 gives the full variable domain: DVKVTQSSRYLVKRTGEKVFLECVQDMDHENMFWYRQDPGLGLRLIYFSYDVKMKEKGDIPEGYSVSREKKERFSLILESASTNQTSMYLCASSLLWGTGAYEQYFGPGTRLTVT.